This TCR beta chain derives from a study of blood T cell repertoires in COVID-19. Study information: The cDNA or gDNA used as material had been derived from T cells, B-cell-depleted T cells, or PBMCs.

TCRdb's copy holds only in-frame clones and misses some; the assay was immunoSEQ multiplex PCR. The table shows 150,000 to 200,000 clones, with approximately 84% occurring only once. Germline-derived CDR1 and CDR2 are LNHDA and SQIVND (reference sequence). V dropped 7 bases and J dropped 6 bases, with 18 bases sitting between them. The CDR3 is 14 amino acids. The clonotype comes from a woman of 80 years or more with COVID-19, enrolled during active disease. Specimen: peripheral blood. The genes are TRBV19 and TRBJ1-1, with D possibly being TRBD1 (5 bases). The CDR3 loop reads CASTIRRGTAEAFF. The CDR3 bases are TGTGCCAGTACCATCAGGAGGGGAACGGCTGAAGCTTTCTTT.